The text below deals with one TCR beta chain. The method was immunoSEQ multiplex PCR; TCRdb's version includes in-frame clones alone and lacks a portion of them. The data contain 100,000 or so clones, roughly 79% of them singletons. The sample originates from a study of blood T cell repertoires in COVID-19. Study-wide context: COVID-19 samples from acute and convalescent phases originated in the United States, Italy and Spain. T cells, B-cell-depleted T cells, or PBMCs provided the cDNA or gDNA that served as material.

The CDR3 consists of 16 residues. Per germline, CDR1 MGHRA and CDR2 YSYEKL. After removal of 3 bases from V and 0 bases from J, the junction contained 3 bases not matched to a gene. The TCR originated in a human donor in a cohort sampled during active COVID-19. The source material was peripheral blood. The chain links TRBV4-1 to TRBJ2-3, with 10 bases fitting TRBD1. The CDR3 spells CASSQDRGISTDTQYF. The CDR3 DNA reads TGCGCCAGCAGCCAGGACAGGGGGATTAGCACAGATACGCAGTATTTT.